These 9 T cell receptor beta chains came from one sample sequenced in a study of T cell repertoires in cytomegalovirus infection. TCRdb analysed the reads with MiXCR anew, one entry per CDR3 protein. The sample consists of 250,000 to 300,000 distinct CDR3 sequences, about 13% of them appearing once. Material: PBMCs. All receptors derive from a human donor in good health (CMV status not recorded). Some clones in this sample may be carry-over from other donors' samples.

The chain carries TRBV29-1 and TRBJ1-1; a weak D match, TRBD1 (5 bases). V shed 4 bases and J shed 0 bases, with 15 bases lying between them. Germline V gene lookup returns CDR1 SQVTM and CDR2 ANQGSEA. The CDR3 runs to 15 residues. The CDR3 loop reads CSVVSQAGMNTEAFF. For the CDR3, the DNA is TGCAGCGTTGTATCACAGGCAGGGATGAACACTGAAGCTTTCTTT.

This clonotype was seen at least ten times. The CDR3: CASSSAPQVATNEKLFF. The CDR3 DNA reads TGTGCCAGCAGTTCAGCCCCGCAGGTCGCAACTAATGAAAAACTGTTTTTT. V and J are TRBV27 and TRBJ1-4; D gene uncertain. The CDR3 consists of 17 residues. Between the trimmed V and J ends, which lost 4 bases and 0 bases, there was a span of 15 bases. Germline loops: CDR1 MNHEY, CDR2 SMNVEV (reference sequence).

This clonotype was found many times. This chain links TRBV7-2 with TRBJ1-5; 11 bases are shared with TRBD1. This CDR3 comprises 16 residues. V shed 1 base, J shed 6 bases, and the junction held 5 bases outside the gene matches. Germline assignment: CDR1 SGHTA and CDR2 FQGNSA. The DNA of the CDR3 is TGTGCCAGCAGCTTAGGCGGACAGGGGGCTTCTCAGCCCCAGCATTTT. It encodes CASSLGGQGASQPQHF.

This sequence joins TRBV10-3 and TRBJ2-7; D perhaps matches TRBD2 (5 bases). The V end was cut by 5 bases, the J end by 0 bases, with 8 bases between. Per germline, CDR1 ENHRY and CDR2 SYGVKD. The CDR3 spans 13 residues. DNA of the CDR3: TGTGCCATCAGTAACGGGATCTCCTACGAGCAGTACTTC. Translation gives CAISNGISYEQYF.

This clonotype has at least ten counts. The CDR3 here is CASTPTGGSYEQYF. DNA of the CDR3: TGTGCCAGTACCCCGACAGGGGGGAGCTACGAGCAGTACTTC. The gene calls are TRBV19 and TRBJ2-7; 9 bases line up with TRBD1. The CDR3 has 14 amino acids. Looked up from germline, CDR1 is LNHDA and CDR2 is SQIVND (reference sequence). The trim removed 7 bases at V and 3 bases at J, leaving 7 bases unmatched.

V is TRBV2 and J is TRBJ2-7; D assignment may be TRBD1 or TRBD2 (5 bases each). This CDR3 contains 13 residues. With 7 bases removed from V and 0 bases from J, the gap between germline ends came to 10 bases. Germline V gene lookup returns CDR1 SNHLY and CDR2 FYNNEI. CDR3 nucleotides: TGTGCCAGCAACCCCGGGACCTCCTACGAGCAGTACTTC. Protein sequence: CASNPGTSYEQYF.

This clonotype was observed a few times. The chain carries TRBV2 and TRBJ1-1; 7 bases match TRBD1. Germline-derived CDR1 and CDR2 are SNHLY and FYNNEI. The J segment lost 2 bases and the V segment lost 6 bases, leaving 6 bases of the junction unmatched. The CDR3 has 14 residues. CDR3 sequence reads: CASRAGTVNTEAFF. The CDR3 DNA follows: TGTGCCAGCAGGGCAGGGACAGTCAACACTGAAGCTTTCTTT.

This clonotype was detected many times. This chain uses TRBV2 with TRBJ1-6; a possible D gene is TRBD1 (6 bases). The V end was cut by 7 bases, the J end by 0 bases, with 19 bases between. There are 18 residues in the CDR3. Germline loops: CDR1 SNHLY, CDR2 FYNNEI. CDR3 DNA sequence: TGTGCCAGCATTCCCCAGCAGGGGCGCAGCTCCTATAATTCACCCCTCCACTTT. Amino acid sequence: CASIPQQGRSSYNSPLHF.

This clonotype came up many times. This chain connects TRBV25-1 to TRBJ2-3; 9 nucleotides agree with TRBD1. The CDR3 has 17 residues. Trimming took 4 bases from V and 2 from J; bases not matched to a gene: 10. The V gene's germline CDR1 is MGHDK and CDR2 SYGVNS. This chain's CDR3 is CASSVNSGTGNTDTQYF. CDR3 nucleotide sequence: TGTGCCAGCAGTGTAAACTCCGGGACAGGGAACACAGATACGCAGTATTTT.